Reported below is one TCR beta chain. Trimming cost V 3 bases and J 7 bases, with 10 bases left between them. Germline-derived CDR1 and CDR2 are KGHSH and LQKENI. CDR3 length: 13 residues. The sample originates from a study of blood T cell repertoires in COVID-19. Data came from immunoSEQ multiplex PCR; TCRdb stores just in-frame clones and leaves some out. The sample includes approximately 69,000 clones, roughly 79% of them seen just once. Sequencing was done on a sample of peripheral blood. The rearrangement uses TRBV18 and TRBJ1-5, with D maybe TRBD1 (5 bases). This receptor was obtained from a woman in her seventies with acute or convalescent COVID-19. CDR3 sequence: CASSPSRGQPQHF. Here the CDR3 DNA reads TGTGCCAGCTCACCGTCAAGGGGCCAGCCCCAGCATTTT.